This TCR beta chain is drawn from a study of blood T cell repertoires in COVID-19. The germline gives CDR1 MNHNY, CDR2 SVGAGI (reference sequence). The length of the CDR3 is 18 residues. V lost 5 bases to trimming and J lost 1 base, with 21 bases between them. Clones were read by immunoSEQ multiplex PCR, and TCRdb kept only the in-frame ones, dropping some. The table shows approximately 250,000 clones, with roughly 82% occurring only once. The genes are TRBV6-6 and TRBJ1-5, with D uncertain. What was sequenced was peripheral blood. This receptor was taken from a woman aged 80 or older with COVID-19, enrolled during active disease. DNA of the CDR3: TGTGCCAGCAGTCTCTTTGGAACGGAGGGCGGAAGCAATCAGCCCCAGCATTTT. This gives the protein CASSLFGTEGGSNQPQHF.